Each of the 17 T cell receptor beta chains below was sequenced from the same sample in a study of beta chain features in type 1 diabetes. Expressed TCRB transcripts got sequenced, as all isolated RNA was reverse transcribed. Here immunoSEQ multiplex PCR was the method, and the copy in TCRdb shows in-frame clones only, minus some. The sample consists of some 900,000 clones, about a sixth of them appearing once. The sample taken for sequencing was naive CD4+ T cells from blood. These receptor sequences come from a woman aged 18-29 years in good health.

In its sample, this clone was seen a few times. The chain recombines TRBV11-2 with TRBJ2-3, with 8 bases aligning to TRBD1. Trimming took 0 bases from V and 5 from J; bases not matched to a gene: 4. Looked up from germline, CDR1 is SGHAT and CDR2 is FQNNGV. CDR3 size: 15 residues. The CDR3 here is CASSLEPGGRDTQYF. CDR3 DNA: TGTGCCAGCAGCTTAGAGCCAGGGGGCAGAGATACGCAGTATTTT.

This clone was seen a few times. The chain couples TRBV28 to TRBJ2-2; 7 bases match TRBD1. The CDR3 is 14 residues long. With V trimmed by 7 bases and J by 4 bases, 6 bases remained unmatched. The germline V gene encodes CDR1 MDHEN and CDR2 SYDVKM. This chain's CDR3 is CASITGQATGELFF. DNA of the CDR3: TGTGCCAGCATTACAGGACAGGCCACCGGGGAGCTGTTTTTT.

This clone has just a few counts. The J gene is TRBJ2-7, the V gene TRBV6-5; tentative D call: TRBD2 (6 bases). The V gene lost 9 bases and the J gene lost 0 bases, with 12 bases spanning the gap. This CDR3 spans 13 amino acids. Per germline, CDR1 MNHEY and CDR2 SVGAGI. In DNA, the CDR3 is TGTGCCAGTAGGACTACAGCCTCCTACGAGCAGTACTTC. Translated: CASRTTASYEQYF.

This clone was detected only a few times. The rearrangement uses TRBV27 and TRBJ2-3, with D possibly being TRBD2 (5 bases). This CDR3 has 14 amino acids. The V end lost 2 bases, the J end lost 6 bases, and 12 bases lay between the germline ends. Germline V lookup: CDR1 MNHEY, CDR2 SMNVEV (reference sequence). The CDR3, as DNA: TGTGCCAGCAGTTTAATCGGTTCGGGGGATACGCAGTATTTT. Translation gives CASSLIGSGDTQYF.

The CDR3 region has the DNA TGTGCCAGCAGTAGCCTCACGGCTCGCTACACCTTC. As protein: CASSSLTARYTF. This chain joins TRBV28 and TRBJ1-2; D is uncertain. The germline V gene has CDR1 MDHEN and CDR2 SYDVKM. The CDR3 sequence is 12 residues long. The germline V and J ends were trimmed by 5 bases and 9 bases, with 13 bases remaining between them.

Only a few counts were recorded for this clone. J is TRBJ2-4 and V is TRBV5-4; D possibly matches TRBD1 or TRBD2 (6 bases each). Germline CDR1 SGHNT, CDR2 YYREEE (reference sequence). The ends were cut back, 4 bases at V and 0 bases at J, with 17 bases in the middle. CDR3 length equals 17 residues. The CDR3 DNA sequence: TGTGCCAGCAGCGCCCGGTCGGGGGCAGGAGCCAAAAACATTCAGTACTTC. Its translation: CASSARSGAGAKNIQYF.

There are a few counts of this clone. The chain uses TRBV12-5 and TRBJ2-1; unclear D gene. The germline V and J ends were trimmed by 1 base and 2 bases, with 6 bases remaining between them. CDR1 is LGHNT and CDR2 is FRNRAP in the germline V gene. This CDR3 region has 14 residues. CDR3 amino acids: CASGLGSAYNEQFF. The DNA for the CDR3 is TGTGCTAGTGGTTTGGGAAGTGCCTACAATGAGCAGTTCTTC.

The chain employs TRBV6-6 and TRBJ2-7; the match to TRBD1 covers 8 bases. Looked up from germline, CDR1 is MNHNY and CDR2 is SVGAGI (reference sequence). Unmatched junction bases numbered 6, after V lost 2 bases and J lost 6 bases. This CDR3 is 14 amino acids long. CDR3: CASSYTDRGGEQYF. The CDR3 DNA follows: TGTGCCAGCAGTTACACCGACAGGGGCGGCGAGCAGTACTTC.

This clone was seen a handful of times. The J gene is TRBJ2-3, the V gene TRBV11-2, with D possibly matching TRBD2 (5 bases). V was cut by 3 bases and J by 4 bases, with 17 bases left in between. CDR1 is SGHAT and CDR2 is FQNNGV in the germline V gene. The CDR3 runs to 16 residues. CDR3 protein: CASSFTLAHKADTQYF. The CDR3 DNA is TGTGCCAGCAGCTTTACCCTAGCTCATAAGGCAGATACGCAGTATTTT.

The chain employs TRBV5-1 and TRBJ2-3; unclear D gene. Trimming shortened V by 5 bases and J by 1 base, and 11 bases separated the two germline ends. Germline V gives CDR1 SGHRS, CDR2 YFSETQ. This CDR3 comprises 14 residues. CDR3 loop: CASRRLDGTDTQYF. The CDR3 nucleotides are TGCGCCAGCAGAAGACTGGACGGCACAGATACGCAGTATTTT.

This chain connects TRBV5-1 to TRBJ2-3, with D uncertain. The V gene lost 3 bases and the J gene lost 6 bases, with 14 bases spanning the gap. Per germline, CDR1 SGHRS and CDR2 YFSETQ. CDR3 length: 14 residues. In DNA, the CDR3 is TGCGCCAGCAGCTGGTGGGCCACAAAGGATACGCAGTATTTT. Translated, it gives CASSWWATKDTQYF.

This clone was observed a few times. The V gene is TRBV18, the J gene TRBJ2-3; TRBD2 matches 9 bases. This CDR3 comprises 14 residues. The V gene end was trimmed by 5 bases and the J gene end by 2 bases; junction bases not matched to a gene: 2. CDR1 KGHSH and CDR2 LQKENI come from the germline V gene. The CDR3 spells CASSSSGNTDTQYF. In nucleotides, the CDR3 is TGTGCCAGCTCATCTAGCGGGAACACAGATACGCAGTATTTT.

The CDR3 DNA sequence: TGCAGTGCGAAAGGGGTCGGGGAGCTGTTTTTT. It translates to CSAKGVGELFF. The V gene is TRBV20-1, the J gene TRBJ2-2; weak D call: TRBD1 (5 bases). With 6 bases removed from V and 7 bases from J, the gap between germline ends came to 9 bases. Germline CDR1 reads DFQATT; CDR2 reads SNEGSKA (reference sequence). This CDR3 comprises 11 residues.

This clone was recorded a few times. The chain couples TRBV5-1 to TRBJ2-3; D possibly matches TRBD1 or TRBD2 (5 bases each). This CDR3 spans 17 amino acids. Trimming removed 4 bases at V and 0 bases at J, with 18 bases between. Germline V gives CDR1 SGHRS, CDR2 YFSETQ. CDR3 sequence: CASSEGRAFASTDTQYF. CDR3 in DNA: TGCGCCAGCAGCGAGGGCAGGGCCTTTGCTAGCACAGATACGCAGTATTTT.

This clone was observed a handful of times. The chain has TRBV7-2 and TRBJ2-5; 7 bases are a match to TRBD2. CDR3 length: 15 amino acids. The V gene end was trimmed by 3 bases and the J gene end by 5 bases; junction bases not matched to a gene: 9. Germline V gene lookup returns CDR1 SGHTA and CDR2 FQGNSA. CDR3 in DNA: TGTGCCAGCAGCTTCTCTGCGGGAGTTGGGGAGACCCAGTACTTC. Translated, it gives CASSFSAGVGETQYF.

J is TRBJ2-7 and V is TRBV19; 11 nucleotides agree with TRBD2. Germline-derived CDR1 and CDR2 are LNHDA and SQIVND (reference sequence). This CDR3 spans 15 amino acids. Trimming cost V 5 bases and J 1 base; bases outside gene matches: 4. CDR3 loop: CASSVTSGSSYEQYF. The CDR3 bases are TGTGCCAGTAGTGTTACTAGCGGGAGTTCCTACGAGCAGTACTTC.

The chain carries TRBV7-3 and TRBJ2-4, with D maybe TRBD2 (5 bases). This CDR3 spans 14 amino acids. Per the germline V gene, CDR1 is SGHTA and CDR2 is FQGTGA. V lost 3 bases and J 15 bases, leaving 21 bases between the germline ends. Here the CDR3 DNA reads TGTGCCAGCAGCTTCCGGGGTGGAGACTCCCGCGTGTACTTC. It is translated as CASSFRGGDSRVYF.